This T cell receptor beta chain was profiled in a study of CD8+CD57+ T cells in acquired aplastic anemia. About the study: DNA recovered from sorted CD4+ and CD8+ cells had a mean of 3.2 ug. CD4+ cells from healthy donors averaged about 10.8 million reads. Study-level points and caveats: CD8+ Simpson's diversity in patients was not significantly different from that in controls. Comparison of patients with controls identified roughly 30 shared CD8+ CDR3 sequences.

This clonotype is categorized as medium-sized. Its target is not known. The study profiled TCR beta VDJ and CDR3 using genomic DNA as template. TCRdb called the reads again in MiXCR, with one record for every CDR3 protein. The repertoire holds some 150,000 distinct CDR3 sequences, with roughly 40% as singletons. V was cut by 0 bases and J by 5 bases, with 10 bases left in between. The CDR3 runs to 14 residues. Germline V lookup: CDR1 WNHNN, CDR2 SYGVQD (reference sequence). The clonotype comes from a human donor in good health, serving as a control. The sequenced material came from sorted CD4+, CD8+, or CD8+CD57+ T cells (not recorded which) from PBMCs. The chain combines TRBV10-1 with TRBJ1-2; D is unclear. DNA of the CDR3: TGCGCCAGCAGTGAGTCGGGCATCCCGTATGGCTACACCTTC. Amino acid sequence: CASSESGIPYGYTF.